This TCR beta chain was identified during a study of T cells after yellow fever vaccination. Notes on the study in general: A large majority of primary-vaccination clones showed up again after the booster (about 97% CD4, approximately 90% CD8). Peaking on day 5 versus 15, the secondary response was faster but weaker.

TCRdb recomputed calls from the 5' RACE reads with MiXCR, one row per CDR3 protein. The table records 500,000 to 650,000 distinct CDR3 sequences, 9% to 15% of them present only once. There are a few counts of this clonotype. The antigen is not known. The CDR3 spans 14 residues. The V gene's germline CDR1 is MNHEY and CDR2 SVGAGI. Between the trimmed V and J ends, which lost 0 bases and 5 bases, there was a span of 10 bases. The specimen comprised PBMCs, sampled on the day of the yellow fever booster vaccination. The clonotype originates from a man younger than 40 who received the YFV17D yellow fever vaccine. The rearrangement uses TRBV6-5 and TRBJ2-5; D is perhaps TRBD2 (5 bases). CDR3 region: CASSYSSSLETQYF. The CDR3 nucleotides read TGTGCCAGCAGTTACTCGTCTAGCTTGGAGACCCAGTACTTC.